One T cell receptor (beta chain) is described in this entry. Its antigen is currently unknown. Generated by immunoSEQ multiplex PCR, the TCRdb table keeps only in-frame clones and is missing some. Here the sample spans about 25,000 clones, around 89% being singletons. This sample is drawn from a study of T cells in localized non-small cell lung cancer. The germline V gene has CDR1 SGHTA and CDR2 FQGNSA. This CDR3 is 14 amino acids long. The V segment lost 1 base and the J segment 9 bases; nucleotides outside the gene matches: 4. Findings and caveats of the study: There was higher T cell clonality in uninvolved adjacent lung than in tumor, and it was highest there. Increased T cell density in blood showed an association with longer overall survival. The appearance of a median approximately 60 of the top 100 tumor clones was seen in adjacent lung.

The chain couples TRBV7-2 to TRBJ2-1, with 9 bases that match TRBD2. Sample: peripheral blood mononuclear cells, taken before any cancer treatment. The TCR comes from a woman aged 40 to 75 with stage III lung adenocarcinoma. The DNA of the CDR3 is TGTGCCAGCAGCTTAGGGGTAGCGGGAGCTGAGCAGTTCTTC. Its protein product is CASSLGVAGAEQFF.